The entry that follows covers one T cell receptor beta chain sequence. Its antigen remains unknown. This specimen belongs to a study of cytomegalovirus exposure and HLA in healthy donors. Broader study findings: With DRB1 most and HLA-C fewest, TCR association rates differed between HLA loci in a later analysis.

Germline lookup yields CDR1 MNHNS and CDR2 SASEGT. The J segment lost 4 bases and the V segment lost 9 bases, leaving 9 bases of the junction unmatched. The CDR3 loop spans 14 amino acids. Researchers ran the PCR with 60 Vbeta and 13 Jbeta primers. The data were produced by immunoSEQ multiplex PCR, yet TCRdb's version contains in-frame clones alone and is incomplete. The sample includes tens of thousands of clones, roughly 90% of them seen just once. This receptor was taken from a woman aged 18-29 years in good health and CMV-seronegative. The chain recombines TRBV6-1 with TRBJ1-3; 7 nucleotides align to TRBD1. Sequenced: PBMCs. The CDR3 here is CASYMTGSGNTIYF. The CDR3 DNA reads TGTGCCAGTTACATGACAGGGTCGGGAAACACCATATATTTT.